Shown below are 23 T cell receptor beta chains from a single sample sequenced in a study of Graves' ophthalmopathy and Graves' hyperthyroidism. Researchers took RNA transcripts and amplified TCR beta CDR3 regions from them. Second-round multiplex PCR came after first-round RT-PCR with HTBI primers. TCRdb recomputed calls from the multiplex PCR reads with MiXCR, one row per CDR3 protein. The table lists about 640,000 distinct CDR3 sequences, about 41% of them singletons. Source material: peripheral blood. The receptors derive from an adult man with Graves' ophthalmopathy.

Written as DNA, the CDR3 is TGTGCCACCAGCAGAGGGGACGGGGGGCTTGTACTCCTCGGGGAGCTGTTTTTT. This codes for CATSRGDGGLVLLGELFF. The rearrangement links TRBV15 to TRBJ2-2; TRBD2 is a possible D gene (7 bases). The germline CDR1 and CDR2 sequences are LNHNV and YYDKDF (reference sequence). The CDR3 contains 18 residues. Trimming removed 1 base from V and 7 bases from J, with 22 bases in between.

Concerning this clonotype: A much larger clone sits a single nucleotide away, making a read error possible. Given the absence of the conserved phenylalanine or tryptophan at the CDR3 end, a read error is likely. The chain recombines TRBV20-1 with TRBJ1-1; a weak D match, TRBD1 (5 bases). V was clipped by 4 bases and J by 3 bases, with 18 bases between them. Germline CDR1 reads DFQATT; CDR2 reads SNEGSKA (reference sequence). The CDR3 has 15 amino acids. CDR3 nucleotides: TGCAGTGCTATCACGCCTAACGGGGCAGACACTGAAGCTTTCCTT. Its protein product is CSAITPNGADTEAFL.

This clonotype has only a few counts. This chain links TRBV7-2 with TRBJ1-5; 10 positions agree with TRBD1. The V gene's germline CDR1 is SGHTA and CDR2 FQGNSA. V was clipped by 6 bases and J by 3 bases; unmatched bases: 8. This CDR3 is 16 amino acids long. CDR3 loop: CASRPGTGDYNQPQHF. As DNA, the CDR3 is TGTGCCAGCAGACCCGGGACAGGGGATTACAATCAGCCCCAGCATTTT.

This clonotype was seen repeatedly, ten times or more. J is TRBJ1-2 and V is TRBV10-3, with 7 bases aligning to TRBD1. V lost 7 bases to trimming and J lost 3 bases; unmatched junction nucleotides: 8. CDR3 length: 14 amino acids. Per the germline V gene, CDR1 is ENHRY and CDR2 is SYGVKD. CDR3 nucleotides: TGTGCCATCACCCCAGGGGGGGGGCACTATGGCTACACCTTC. Its protein is CAITPGGGHYGYTF.

The chain uses TRBV20-1 and TRBJ1-2, with D perhaps matching TRBD1 (6 bases). Trimming pared 1 base from V and 4 bases from J, leaving 10 bases between. This CDR3 has 13 residues. From germline, CDR1 is DFQATT and CDR2 SNEGSKA (reference sequence). CDR3 region: CSARGTATYGYTF. The CDR3 nucleotides read TGCAGTGCTAGAGGGACAGCCACCTATGGCTACACCTTC.

The V call is TRBV29-1, the J call TRBJ1-2; TRBD1 is a possible D gene (5 bases). V was trimmed by 4 bases and J by 5 bases, leaving 8 bases between them. Germline CDR1 SQVTM, CDR2 ANQGSEA. The CDR3 sequence is 11 residues long. In nucleotides, the CDR3 is TGCAGCGTTGGGGGCGCTTATGGCTACACCTTC. Encoded protein: CSVGGAYGYTF.

A note on this clonotype: Relative to the germline gene, one junction end is altered; a read error may explain this. The chain combines TRBV29-1 with TRBJ2-6; D gene uncertain. The CDR3 runs to 12 residues. Germline assignment: CDR1 SQVTM and CDR2 ANQGSEA. CDR3 sequence (DNA): TGCAGCGTTGAAGGTGACACAGACACTGAAGCTTTC. Encoded protein: CSVEGDTDTEAF.

The chain couples TRBV9 to TRBJ1-2; tentatively, D is TRBD1 (5 bases). Trimming took off 4 bases at V and 8 bases at J, with 12 bases between the two ends. The germline CDR1 and CDR2 sequences are SGDLS and YYNGEE. The CDR3 sequence is 12 residues long. DNA for the CDR3: TGTGCCAGCAGCCTCAGGGTTGGAGGCTACACCTTC. Translating it yields CASSLRVGGYTF.

This clonotype was observed many times. The chain has TRBV7-9 and TRBJ2-7; 9 bases agree with TRBD1. Germline trimming cut 5 bases from V and 1 base from J; bases unmatched to any gene: 12. CDR1 is SEHNR and CDR2 is FQNEAQ in the germline V gene (reference sequence). This CDR3 has 17 residues. As DNA, the CDR3 is TGTGCCAGCAGCCCGCCCCGAGACAGGGGGATTTCCTACGAGCAGTACTTC. Protein sequence: CASSPPRDRGISYEQYF.

The chain employs TRBV4-3 and TRBJ1-1; TRBD1 aligns across 7 bases. V shed 1 base, J shed 4 bases, and the junction held 21 bases outside the gene matches. The germline V gene has CDR1 LGHNA and CDR2 YSLEER. CDR3 length: 20 amino acids. CDR3 protein: CASSQGGLQGYEGLGTEAFF. Written as DNA, the CDR3 is TGCGCCAGCAGCCAAGGGGGGTTACAGGGGTACGAGGGACTTGGCACTGAAGCTTTCTTT.

The chain links TRBV7-3 to TRBJ1-6; D not resolved. CDR1 and CDR2 (germline): SGHTA, FQGTGA. The CDR3 has 17 amino acids. V was cut by 5 bases and J by 7 bases, with 21 bases left in between. CDR3 nucleotides: TGTGCCAGCAGCCCCGGTGGAAACACCAGAAGGAATTCACCCCTCCACTTT. Its protein is CASSPGGNTRRNSPLHF.

This clonotype was recorded many times. The chain is built from TRBV19 and TRBJ1-1; D unresolved. Germline loops: CDR1 LNHDA, CDR2 SQIVND (reference sequence). Trimming removed 7 bases from V and 4 bases from J, with 13 bases in between. The CDR3 consists of 13 residues. In DNA form, the CDR3 reads TGTGCCAGTACGGGGTTTTCAGGCACTGAAGCTTTCTTT. Protein: CASTGFSGTEAFF. Full variable domain (remainder filled in from reference TRBV19 and TRBJ1-1): DGGITQSPKYLFRKEGQNVTLSCEQNLNHDAMYWYRQDPGQGLRLIYYSQIVNDFQKGDIAEGYSVSREKKESFPLTVTSAQKNPTAFYLCASTGFSGTEAFFGQGTRLTVV.

The chain joins TRBV15 to TRBJ2-5, with D tentatively TRBD1 or TRBD2 (6 bases each). The CDR3 contains 10 residues. Looked up from germline, CDR1 is LNHNV and CDR2 is YYDKDF (reference sequence). Trimming removed 7 bases at V and 7 bases at J, with 7 bases between. CDR3 sequence (DNA): TGTGCCACCAAGGGGGGGACCCAGTACTTC. Amino acids: CATKGGTQYF.

At least ten counts were recorded for this clonotype. The rearrangement joins TRBV3-1 to TRBJ1-6, with TRBD1 matching 9 bases. Trimming removed 0 bases from V and 9 bases from J; junction bases left unmatched: 3. This CDR3 is built from 15 residues. Germline V gives CDR1 LGHDT, CDR2 YNNKEL (reference sequence). DNA of the CDR3: TGTGCCAGCAGCCAAGACGGGACAGGGAGTTCACCCCTCCACTTT. Translated, it gives CASSQDGTGSSPLHF.

The chain is built from TRBV27 and TRBJ2-2, with 8 bases fitting TRBD2. Unmatched junction bases numbered 3, after V lost 4 bases and J lost 5 bases. CDR1 and CDR2 (germline): MNHEY, SMNVEV (reference sequence). The CDR3 has 14 amino acids. The CDR3 here is CASSSGGRTGELFF. CDR3 bases: TGTGCCAGCAGTTCGGGGGGGCGTACCGGGGAGCTGTTTTTT.

This clonotype was recorded many times. The V and J genes are TRBV15 and TRBJ2-2; D assignment may be TRBD1 or TRBD2 (5 bases each). Trimming took 0 bases from V and 9 from J, leaving 11 bases between them. The CDR3 is made up of 14 amino acids. The germline gives CDR1 LNHNV, CDR2 YYDKDF (reference sequence). CDR3 coding DNA: TGTGCCACCAGCAGAGAGGGGACCTTCCGGGAGCTGTTTTTT. Amino acid sequence: CATSREGTFRELFF.

This clonotype was counted at least ten times. The genes are TRBV19 and TRBJ1-6; D possibly corresponds to TRBD1 (6 bases). Germline values: CDR1 LNHDA, CDR2 SQIVND (reference sequence). Trimming left V 3 bases short and J 7 bases short, with 16 bases between. The CDR3 length is 16 residues. The CDR3 region has the DNA TGTGCCAGTAGTATGTCCAACAGGGTGTCCAATTCACCCCTCCACTTT. This gives the protein CASSMSNRVSNSPLHF.

This clonotype came up many times. The CDR3 nucleotides are TGCAGCGTACAGGCGTTCTCTGGAAACACCATATATTTT. Translation: CSVQAFSGNTIYF. V gene TRBV29-1 combines with J gene TRBJ1-3; D might be TRBD1 (5 bases). The CDR3 spans 13 residues. V was pared by 6 bases and J by 0 bases, with 9 bases between. Germline loops: CDR1 SQVTM, CDR2 ANQGSEA. Using reference TRBV29-1 and TRBJ1-3 for the parts outside the CDR3, the full variable domain is SAVISQKPSRDICQRGTSLTIQCQVDSQVTMMFWYRQQPGQSLTLIATANQGSEATYESGFVIDKFPISRPNLTFSTLTVSNMSPEDSSIYLCSVQAFSGNTIYFGEGSWLTVV.

This sequence joins TRBV15 and TRBJ1-2; D is undetermined. The CDR3 spans 12 residues. The germline gives CDR1 LNHNV, CDR2 YYDKDF (reference sequence). V was pared by 1 base and J by 8 bases, with 8 bases between. CDR3 sequence: CATSRGKDGYTF. CDR3 DNA: TGTGCCACCAGCAGAGGGAAGGACGGCTACACCTTC.

Points on this clonotype: This may be a read error: a much more frequent sequence differs by one nucleotide. The chain has TRBV5-8 and TRBJ1-2; 7 nucleotides agree with TRBD1. V shed 2 bases, J shed 13 bases, and the junction held 11 bases outside the gene matches. CDR1 and CDR2 from the germline V gene are SGHTS and YDEGEE. This CDR3 comprises 13 residues. CDR3 sequence (DNA): TGTGCCAGCAGCTTTGGGACAGCCCCGGGGTGCACCTTC. This translates into CASSFGTAPGCTF.

The sample holds many counts of this clonotype. The J gene is TRBJ2-5, the V gene TRBV6-5; D remains ambiguous. Germline V gene lookup returns CDR1 MNHEY and CDR2 SVGAGI. The CDR3 has 13 amino acids. V shed 4 bases and J shed 5 bases, with 11 bases lying between them. The DNA of the CDR3 is TGTGCCAGCAGTTCCTTTTATGGGGAGACCCAGTACTTC. This codes for CASSSFYGETQYF.

V is TRBV29-1 and J is TRBJ2-2; TRBD1 agrees at 7 bases. Per the germline V gene, CDR1 is SQVTM and CDR2 is ANQGSEA. Unmatched junction bases numbered 7, after V lost 5 bases and J lost 7 bases. The CDR3 length is 13 residues. The CDR3 loop is CSVQRGQGGELFF. In nucleotides, the CDR3 is TGCAGCGTTCAGAGGGGGCAAGGCGGGGAGCTGTTTTTT.

This clonotype was seen many times. The genes are TRBV5-1 and TRBJ1-1, with 7 positions matching TRBD1. Germline trimming cut 0 bases from V and 1 base from J; bases unmatched to any gene: 3. CDR3 length: 15 residues. CDR1 SGHRS and CDR2 YFSETQ come from the germline V gene. CDR3 sequence: CASSLAEGANTEAFF. The CDR3 DNA is TGCGCCAGCAGCTTGGCGGAGGGGGCGAACACTGAAGCTTTCTTT. The variable domain in full, with the rest retrieved from reference TRBV5-1 and TRBJ1-1, is KAGVTQTPRYLIKTRGQQVTLSCSPISGHRSVSWYQQTPGQGLQFLFEYFSETQRNKGNFPGRFSGRQFSNSRSEMNVSTLELGDSALYLCASSLAEGANTEAFFGQGTRLTVV.